Listed below are T cell receptor beta chains from one sample, sequenced in a study of blood T cell repertoires in COVID-19. Clones were read by immunoSEQ multiplex PCR, and TCRdb kept only the in-frame ones, dropping some. The data contain fewer than 130,000 clones, roughly four fifths of them singletons. The sequencing sample was made of peripheral blood. The receptor set was obtained from a woman aged 60-75 years with acute or convalescent COVID-19. The CDR3 runs from the conserved cysteine through the conserved F or W. The D gene is left open where the match is weak.

J gene	V gene	CDR3 length	D gene	CDR3 protein
TRBJ1-5	TRBV7-2	14	-	CASNHGGVNQPQHF
TRBJ1-1	TRBV6-5	13	-	CASTRQARTEAFF
TRBJ1-5	TRBV5-1	18	TRBD1	CASSPRDRGLKGNQPQHF
TRBJ1-2	TRBV19	14	TRBD1	CASSMAGQVDGYTF
TRBJ2-1	TRBV6-4	13	TRBD1	CASRQGAHNEQFF
TRBJ1-2	TRBV28	14	-	CASSLEGVVYGYTF
TRBJ2-7	TRBV10-1	14	-	CASSENRTVYEQYF
TRBJ1-3	TRBV5-1	14	-	CASSLAGAGNTIYF
TRBJ2-7	TRBV7-6	16	-	CASSLEWGPNRYEQYF
TRBJ1-1	TRBV4-1	13	-	CASSHQQGTEAFF
TRBJ1-1	TRBV29-1	13	-	CSVRTDLNTEAFF
TRBJ1-5	TRBV18	15	-	CASSPQGYGNQPQHF
TRBJ2-5	TRBV7-2	16	TRBD2	CASSHGTSGYQETQYF
TRBJ2-3	TRBV24-1	17	-	CATSDWGGPSLGDTQYF
TRBJ2-1	TRBV7-2	14	-	CASSLWAGQDEQFF
TRBJ2-5	TRBV28	10	TRBD2	CAGGGETQYF
TRBJ1-1	TRBV30	13	-	CAGFRPMNTEAFF
TRBJ2-2	TRBV4-3	18	TRBD2	CASSQEPSGGFVTGELFF
TRBJ2-2	TRBV4-3	15	TRBD1	CASSQQDRGGGELFF
TRBJ1-2	TRBV4-2	13	-	CASSQVETLGYTF
TRBJ1-2	TRBV12-3/TRBV12-4	11	-	CASTGGWSYTF
TRBJ1-1	TRBV10-3	14	TRBD1	CAISSGQGNTEAFF
TRBJ1-6	TRBV18	14	-	CASSPRGLDSPLHF
TRBJ1-6	TRBV7-6	16	TRBD1	CASSGSGQGGSSPLHF
TRBJ2-1	TRBV24-1	15	TRBD2	CATSAVAGVSNEQFF
TRBJ2-3	TRBV7-2	16	TRBD2	CASSLGVAGGADTQYF
TRBJ2-7	TRBV30	14	TRBD1	CAWSGQGNLYEQYF
TRBJ1-2	TRBV7-9	15	-	CASSLVRDTDYGYTF
TRBJ2-7	TRBV23-1	16	TRBD1	CASRQGKGASSGEQYF
TRBJ2-2	TRBV11-3	18	-	CASSLSPPGQRSTGELFF
TRBJ1-3	TRBV7-9	12	TRBD1	CASSAQGNTIYF
TRBJ1-1	TRBV9	15	TRBD1	CASSVGSGGYTEAFF
TRBJ1-6	TRBV9	19	TRBD1	CASSVRGGQGAMGNSPLHF
TRBJ2-7	TRBV6-5	14	TRBD1	CASSYMGQATEQYF
TRBJ2-5	TRBV7-3	15	TRBD1	CASSSGTGGRETQYF
TRBJ2-1	TRBV12-2	14	-	CASRPGLAFHEQFF
TRBJ1-2	TRBV3-1/TRBV3-2	15	TRBD1	CASSQGDSRFYGYTF
TRBJ1-1	TRBV29-1	14	TRBD1	CSVREGAGNTEAFF
TRBJ1-2	TRBV27	14	TRBD1	CASSPTTGAQGYTF
TRBJ1-2	TRBV19	16	TRBD1	CASSIAGGTGPYGYTF
TRBJ2-5	TRBV5-1	16	TRBD2	CASSLGTSGGHETQYF
TRBJ1-5	TRBV19	15	-	CASSIEGLGNQPQHF